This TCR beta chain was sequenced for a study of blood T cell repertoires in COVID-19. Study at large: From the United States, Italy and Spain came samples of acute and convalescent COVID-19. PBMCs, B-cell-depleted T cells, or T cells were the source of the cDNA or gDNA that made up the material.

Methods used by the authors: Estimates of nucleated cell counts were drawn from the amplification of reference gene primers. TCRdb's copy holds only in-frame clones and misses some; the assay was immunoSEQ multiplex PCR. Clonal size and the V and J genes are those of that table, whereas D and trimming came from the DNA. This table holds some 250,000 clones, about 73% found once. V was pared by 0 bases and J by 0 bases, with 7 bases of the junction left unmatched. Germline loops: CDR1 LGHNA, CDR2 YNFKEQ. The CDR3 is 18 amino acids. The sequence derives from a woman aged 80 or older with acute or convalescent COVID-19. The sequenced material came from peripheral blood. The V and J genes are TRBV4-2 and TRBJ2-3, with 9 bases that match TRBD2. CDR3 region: CASSQDSGAGGSTDTQYF. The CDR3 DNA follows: TGTGCCAGCAGCCAAGATTCAGGAGCGGGGGGTAGCACAGATACGCAGTATTTT.